This T cell receptor beta chain stems from a study of T cell responses to AZD1222 COVID-19 vaccine. As concerns this clone: The antigen is not known.

Profiling relied on immunoSEQ multiplex PCR, and the TCRdb table lists in-frame clones only, not all of them. The sample includes about 110,000 clones, around 90% of them seen just once. CDR1 and CDR2 (germline): MNHEY, SVGAGI. Trimming shortened V by 6 bases and J by 0 bases, and 12 bases separated the two germline ends. The length of the CDR3 is 15 residues. General study points: Reportedly, close to half of spike-specific TCRs are directed against unmutated variant regions. At baseline, seropositivity was found in only a handful of AZD1222 recipients.

The sample was peripheral blood, taken 28 days after the second AZD1222 dose. This TCR was sampled from an adult who received the AZD1222 COVID-19 vaccine. This sequence joins TRBV6-5 and TRBJ1-3; the D gene is possibly TRBD1 (6 bases). For the CDR3, the DNA is TGTGCCAGCAGCGTCGGGGACACCTCTGGAAACACCATATATTTT. It translates to CASSVGDTSGNTIYF.